This T cell receptor beta chain appears in the sequencing data of a study of a mutant IDH1 vaccine in newly diagnosed glioma (dated by TCRdb to about 2021). About the full investigation: Eight vaccinations were administered to patients in weeks 1, 3, 5, 7, 11, 15, 19 and 23, corresponding to visits V03 through V10. Of the approximately 34 patients who were treated, about 62% were male and about 40% were female, and the mean age was around 40 years. Longitudinal TCRB deep sequencing was done for roughly 23 treated patients, wherever samples were available for exploratory analyses. Vaccination began 4-6 weeks after radiotherapy alone, or alongside temozolomide cycles in the chemotherapy-containing groups. Before enrollment, most patients had been given radiochemotherapy with temozolomide as standard therapy, while the rest had received either radiotherapy alone or temozolomide alone. Six visits were used for peripheral blood collection: V03 (baseline), V05, V07, V10, V12 and V13.

The meaning of the sample's time point label: week 23, last vaccination. A 20-mer mutant IDH1 peptide at 300 micrograms in Montanide made up each vaccine dose, which was injected subcutaneously together with topical imiquimod. Newly diagnosed WHO grade 3 or 4 IDH1-mutant astrocytomas showing loss of nuclear ATRX were present in the donors. The samples were drawn from NOA16, a multicentre, single-arm, open-label phase I trial in Germany that tested a mutant IDH1 peptide vaccine in humans for the first time. Genomic DNA for TCRB sequencing was isolated from EDTA blood with the DNeasy Blood and Tissue Kit. Points the paper makes about the study in general: Vaccine-induced immune responses across multiple MHC alleles were detected in 90% to 95% of patients. Pseudoprogression seemed to be unrelated to changes in the top peripheral T cell clonotypes found by TCRB sequencing. The authors stated that sample limitations prevented analyses of patient blood samples from being reproduced. Selection of PBMC samples for TCRB deep sequencing was based on availability.

Library method: the immunoSEQ multiplex PCR assay. Following the manufacturer's protocol, the hsTCRB Kit was used to amplify rearranged TCR beta chain sequences. TCRB libraries were sequenced on an Illumina MiSeq. Regarding the original processing steps: Demultiplexing, trimming and gene mapping were performed with the kit vendor's proprietary platform. TCRdb took this table from immuneACCESS and kept in-frame rearrangements with V and J called. Such tables lack part of the clones; where checked against another copy, unresolved V genes explain under half of the gap, and the rest is unexplained. V and J calls and clone size are as listed in that table; D and trimming were resolved from the DNA. The table for this sample lists 70,000 to 95,000 clones; 85% to 90% of them were counted only once. The ten largest clonotypes hold 0.6% to 0.95% of the sample. V and J lose 5 bases and 4 bases, and a span of 11 bases separates them. Spanning cysteine to phenylalanine, the CDR3 consists of 13 amino acids. Just CDR3 DNA is preserved here, 39 bases in frame from base 1. As encoded in the germline V gene, CDR1 is SGHTA while CDR2 is FQGTGA.

Points on this clone: Its antigen target is currently unknown. Base qualities were left out, and no much larger clone turns up one base away.

The sequence was collected from a woman aged 50 to 60 with glioma. The sequence is built from TRBV7-3 and TRBJ1-1, with the D segment identity uncertain. Sample: PBMCs, taken from a glioma patient whose treatment included an IDH1 peptide vaccine. The CDR3 protein: CASSLYKGTEAFF. The nucleotide sequence is given as TGTGCCAGCAGCCTGTATAAAGGCACTGAAGCTTTCTTT.